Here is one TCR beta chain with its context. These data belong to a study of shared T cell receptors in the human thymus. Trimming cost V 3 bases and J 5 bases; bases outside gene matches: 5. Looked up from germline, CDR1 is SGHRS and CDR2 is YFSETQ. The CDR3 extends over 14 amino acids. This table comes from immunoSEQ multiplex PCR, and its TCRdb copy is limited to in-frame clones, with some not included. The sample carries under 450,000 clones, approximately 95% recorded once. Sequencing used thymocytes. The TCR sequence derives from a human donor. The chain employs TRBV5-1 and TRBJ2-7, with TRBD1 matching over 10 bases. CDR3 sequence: CASSSGQGYDEQYF. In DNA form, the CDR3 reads TGCGCCAGCAGCTCGGGACAGGGGTACGACGAGCAGTACTTC.